The clone carrying this TCR beta chain was counted ten times or more. The data stem from a study of read filtering for tumor transcriptome and immune sequencing. The library was built from about 400 ng RNA with molecular barcoded adaptors for alpha/delta and beta/gamma chains. Each CDR3 protein gets one entry after TCRdb re-called the reads with MiXCR. The data contain approximately 90,000 distinct CDR3 sequences, about 12% of them singletons. This receptor was identified in a donor at least 40 years old with multiple myeloma. Sequenced input: a population of CD138-negative cells sorted from bone marrow.

The CDR3 loop reads CAWSVRLMNTEAFF. CDR3 in DNA: TGTGCCTGGAGTGTACGGTTGATGAACACTGAAGCTTTCTTT. The genes are TRBV30 and TRBJ1-1; D call uncertain. The germline gives CDR1 GTSNPN, CDR2 SVGIG (reference sequence). The CDR3 loop spans 14 amino acids. V was shortened by 0 bases and J by 0 bases, with 8 bases between the two germline ends.